This T cell receptor (beta chain) is drawn from a study of Graves' ophthalmopathy and Graves' hyperthyroidism. Regarding the study as a whole: Most thyroid clonotypes expanded beyond 0.001 frequency were also found in blood. A roughly 80% specificity and around 89% sensitivity were achieved by a 13-signature model that separated ophthalmopathy from stable hyperthyroidism.

Investigators amplified TCR beta CDR3 regions from RNA transcripts. HTBI-primed RT-PCR formed the first round, and a multiplex PCR formed the second. MiXCR, run by TCRdb on the multiplex PCR reads, gives a single entry per CDR3 protein. The table has about 1.1 million distinct CDR3 sequences, roughly 35% seen once. This clonotype has at least ten counts. Its antigen is as yet unknown. Hyperthyroidism patients had new diagnoses, durations under 2 months, and ages of 18 to 65. Patients were diagnosed from clinical symptoms, serum thyroxine, TRAb, thyroid ultrasound and orbital computed tomography. The V gene lost 6 bases and the J gene lost 1 base, with 18 bases spanning the gap. This CDR3 has 16 residues. Per the germline V gene, CDR1 is ENHRY and CDR2 is SYGVKD.

V and J are TRBV10-3 and TRBJ1-2; D is perhaps TRBD1 (5 bases). This receptor was taken from an adult man with Graves' hyperthyroidism. Input material: peripheral blood or thyroid tissue (not recorded which). The CDR3 sequence is CAIRRDRGAINYGYTF. The CDR3 DNA sequence: TGTGCCATCAGACGGGACCGAGGGGCAATTAACTATGGCTACACCTTC.